This is a list of T cell receptor beta chains from one sample in a study of T cells in Graves' hyperthyroidism and ophthalmopathy. TCRdb fed the multiplex PCR reads into MiXCR, producing one record per CDR3 protein. The table lists 300,000 to 350,000 distinct CDR3 sequences, around 23% of them singletons. Source material: blood. Receptors originate from a woman between 45 and 65 years old with Graves' hyperthyroidism. CDR3s include the opening cysteine and the closing phenylalanine or tryptophan. Fields, in order: clone size, V gene, D gene, J gene, CDR3 protein, CDR3 DNA. D genes are given only for firm matches. The listing skips clone size in some rows; elsewhere it reads once, few, many or a size class.

many	TRBV11-2	TRBD2	TRBJ2-5	CASSLSGFSGGAGETQYF	TGTGCCAGCAGCTTGAGCGGATTCAGCGGGGGGGCCGGAGAGACCCAGTACTTC
NA	TRBV3-1	NA	TRBJ1-2	CASSQGSPAGYTF	TGTGCCAGCAGCCAAGGTTCGCCAGCTGGCTACACCTTC
many	TRBV27	TRBD1	TRBJ2-1	CASSMDRGNEQFF	TGTGCCAGCAGTATGGACAGGGGGAATGAGCAGTTCTTC
many	TRBV28	NA	TRBJ2-7	CASSFIWTAYEQYF	TGTGCCAGCAGTTTTATTTGGACAGCCTACGAGCAGTACTTC
many	TRBV27	NA	TRBJ2-5	CASSSFRTQETQYF	TGTGCCAGCAGCTCCTTCAGGACCCAAGAGACCCAGTACTTC
few	TRBV20-1	NA	TRBJ1-2	CSVYGGGDYGYTF	TGCAGTGTTTATGGGGGGGGGGACTATGGCTACACCTTC
NA	TRBV19	NA	TRBJ2-2	CASSTQGSNTGELFF	TGTGCCAGTAGTACCCAGGGATCGAACACCGGGGAGCTGTTTTTT
many	TRBV3-1	NA	TRBJ1-1	CASSRIPDTTEAFF	TGTGCCAGCAGCCGCATCCCGGACACCACTGAAGCTTTCTTT
many	TRBV18	TRBD2	TRBJ2-7	CASSPGTSGTSYEQYF	TGTGCCAGCTCACCTGGGACTAGCGGGACTTCCTACGAGCAGTACTTC
NA	TRBV24-1	TRBD2	TRBJ2-1	CATSDLGGPSGVYNEQFF	TGTGCCACCAGTGATTTGGGAGGGCCTAGCGGTGTCTACAATGAGCAGTTCTTC
many	TRBV2	NA	TRBJ2-7	CASSEALLRGPSYEQYF	TGTGCCAGCAGTGAAGCGCTTCTCAGGGGCCCCTCCTACGAGCAGTACTTC
few	TRBV4-2	TRBD1	TRBJ2-7	CASSPSPSGTGKDEQYF	TGTGCCAGCAGTCCTAGCCCTTCCGGGACAGGGAAAGACGAGCAGTACTTC
many	TRBV3-1	NA	TRBJ2-1	CASSPGVSRNEQFF	TGTGCCAGCAGCCCCGGAGTAAGCAGAAATGAGCAGTTCTTC
NA	TRBV28	NA	TRBJ2-7	CASSFYAAPGAYEQYF	TGTGCCAGCAGTTTCTACGCCGCGCCAGGAGCCTACGAGCAGTACTTC
many	TRBV5-1	TRBD2	TRBJ2-2	CASSLTASGITGELFF	TGCGCCAGCAGCTTGACTGCTAGCGGGATAACCGGGGAGCTGTTTTTT
few	TRBV28	NA	TRBJ2-3	CASARSLDTQYF	TGTGCCAGCGCGCGGTCGTTGGATACGCAGTATTTT
NA	TRBV11-2	TRBD2	TRBJ2-7	CASSVGTSGSYNEQYF	TGTGCCAGCAGCGTCGGGACTAGCGGCTCCTACAATGAGCAGTACTTC
many	TRBV29-1	NA	TRBJ1-5	CSVGMGVGQPQHF	TGCAGCGTCGGAATGGGGGTCGGACAGCCCCAGCATTTT
NA	TRBV2	TRBD1	TRBJ1-4	CASNLLGGGEKLFF	TGTGCCAGCAACCTCCTAGGGGGCGGCGAAAAACTGTTTTTT
many	TRBV12-3/TRBV12-4	NA	TRBJ1-1	CASRLTGDTEAFF	TGTGCCAGCAGGCTTACGGGGGACACTGAAGCTTTCTTT
NA	TRBV7-7	TRBD1	TRBJ2-5	CASSPGTAAETQYF	TGTGCTAGCAGCCCCGGGACAGCGGCAGAGACCCAGTACTTC
NA	TRBV6-1	TRBD1	TRBJ1-2	CASSPRGQGYTF	TGTGCCAGCAGCCCCAGGGGGCAGGGCTACACCTTC
many	TRBV28	NA	TRBJ1-1	CASRHLDNRMNTEAFF	TGTGCCAGCAGGCATCTTGATAACCGCATGAACACTGAAGCTTTCTTT
few	TRBV14	NA	TRBJ2-1	CASSQPHRSSYNEQFF	TGTGCCAGCAGCCAACCCCACAGGAGCTCCTACAATGAGCAGTTCTTC
few	TRBV10-3	NA	TRBJ2-3	CAISVNTDTQYF	TGTGCCATCAGTGTAAATACAGATACGCAGTATTTT
many	TRBV20-1	NA	TRBJ2-7	CSGGKGFDEQYF	TGCAGTGGGGGAAAGGGATTTGACGAGCAGTACTTC
many	TRBV5-1	TRBD1	TRBJ2-3	CASSSLGTGGVDTQYF	TGCGCCAGCAGCTCCCTGGGGACAGGGGGCGTAGATACGCAGTATTTT
many	TRBV12-3/TRBV12-4	TRBD2	TRBJ2-3	CASSLSSGDTDTQYF	TGTGCCAGCAGTTTGAGTAGCGGGGACACAGATACGCAGTATTTT
many	TRBV5-1	NA	TRBJ2-7	CASRSGPNYEQYF	TGCGCCAGCAGGTCTGGACCCAACTACGAGCAGTACTTC
NA	TRBV6-1	TRBD2	TRBJ2-7	CASTQRGGGIYEQYF	TGTGCCAGCACCCAGAGGGGCGGGGGGATCTACGAGCAGTACTTC
NA	TRBV9	NA	TRBJ2-7	CASSVNRRYEQYF	TGTGCCAGCAGCGTTAATCGCCGTTACGAGCAGTACTTC
many	TRBV6-1	TRBD2	TRBJ2-7	CASRRSGGSYEQYF	TGTGCCAGCAGGCGTAGCGGGGGTTCCTACGAGCAGTACTTC
few	TRBV30	NA	TRBJ2-4	CAWRVQGAKNIQYF	TGTGCCTGGAGAGTCCAAGGAGCCAAAAACATTCAGTACTTC
many	TRBV20-1	NA	TRBJ1-2	CSANGGRRTNYGYTF	TGCAGTGCCAATGGGGGACGACGGACTAACTATGGCTACACCTTC
many	TRBV2	NA	TRBJ2-3	CASTRQVRTDTQYF	TGTGCCAGCACCCGACAGGTCCGCACAGATACGCAGTATTTT
NA	TRBV12-3/TRBV12-4	TRBD1	TRBJ1-1	CASRARTGGIEAFF	TGTGCCAGCAGAGCTCGGACAGGGGGGATTGAAGCTTTCTTT